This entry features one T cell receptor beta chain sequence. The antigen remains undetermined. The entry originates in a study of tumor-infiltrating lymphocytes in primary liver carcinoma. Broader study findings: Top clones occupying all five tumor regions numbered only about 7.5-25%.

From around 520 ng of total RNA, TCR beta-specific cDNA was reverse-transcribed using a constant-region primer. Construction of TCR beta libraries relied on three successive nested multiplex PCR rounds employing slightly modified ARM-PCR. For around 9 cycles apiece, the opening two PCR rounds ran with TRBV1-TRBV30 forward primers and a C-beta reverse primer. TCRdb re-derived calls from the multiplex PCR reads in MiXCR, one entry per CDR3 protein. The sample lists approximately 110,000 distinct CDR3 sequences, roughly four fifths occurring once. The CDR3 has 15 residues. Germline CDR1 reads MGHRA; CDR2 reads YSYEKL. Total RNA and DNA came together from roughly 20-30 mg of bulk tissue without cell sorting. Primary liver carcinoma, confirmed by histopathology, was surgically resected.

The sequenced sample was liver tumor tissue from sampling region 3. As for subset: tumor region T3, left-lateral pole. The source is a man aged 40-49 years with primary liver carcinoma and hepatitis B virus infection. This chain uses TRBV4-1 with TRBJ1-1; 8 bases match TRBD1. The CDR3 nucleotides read TGCACCGGCAGCCTATCAGGGGGCGGAAACACTGAAGCTTTCTTT. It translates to CTGSLSGGGNTEAFF.